This TCR beta chain was sequenced for a study of T cells after yellow fever vaccination. Study context: SMART-Seq v4 Ultra Low Input prepared libraries from low-cell fractions.

This clonotype occurred a few times. What it recognizes is unknown. V was shortened by 0 bases and J by 4 bases, with 12 bases between the two germline ends. The CDR3 consists of 15 residues. The germline V gene has CDR1 MNHNY and CDR2 SVGAGI (reference sequence). The study made its TCR cDNA through 5'RACE template switching. That step introduced a universal primer site along with UMIs. TCRdb reprocessed the 5' RACE reads with MiXCR, giving one entry per CDR3 protein. The table lists about 300,000 distinct CDR3 sequences, around 9.3% of them singletons. Study observations and caveats: The booster saw the reappearance of most primary-vaccination clones (around 96% CD4, roughly 87% CD8).

V and J are TRBV6-6 and TRBJ1-2; D gene uncertain. The sequencing here drew on CD4+ T cells sorted from PBMCs, taken 5 days after the yellow fever booster vaccination. This TCR was recovered from a man aged 18 to 30 who received the YFV17D yellow fever vaccine. This CDR3 reads CASSYSQDLGYGYTF. The CDR3 DNA follows: TGTGCCAGCAGTTACTCCCAGGACCTAGGCTATGGCTACACCTTC.